This TCR beta chain came from a study of PD-L1 blockade in urothelial cancer. Produced via immunoSEQ multiplex PCR; TCRdb's table is partial and in-frame only. The sample holds fewer than 130,000 clones, around 85% seen once. The V gene's germline CDR1 is SGHAT and CDR2 FQNNGV. J was trimmed by 4 bases and V by 5 bases; bases with no gene match: 5. This CDR3 is 14 amino acids long. This chain connects TRBV11-2 to TRBJ2-1; 7 nucleotides match TRBD1. The TCR originated in a man over 45 with urothelial cancer. The starting material was PBMCs, obtained around atezolizumab (anti-PD-L1) treatment. The CDR3: CASSRRDRYNEQFF. For the CDR3, the DNA is TGTGCCAGCAGCCGCCGGGACAGATACAATGAGCAGTTCTTC.